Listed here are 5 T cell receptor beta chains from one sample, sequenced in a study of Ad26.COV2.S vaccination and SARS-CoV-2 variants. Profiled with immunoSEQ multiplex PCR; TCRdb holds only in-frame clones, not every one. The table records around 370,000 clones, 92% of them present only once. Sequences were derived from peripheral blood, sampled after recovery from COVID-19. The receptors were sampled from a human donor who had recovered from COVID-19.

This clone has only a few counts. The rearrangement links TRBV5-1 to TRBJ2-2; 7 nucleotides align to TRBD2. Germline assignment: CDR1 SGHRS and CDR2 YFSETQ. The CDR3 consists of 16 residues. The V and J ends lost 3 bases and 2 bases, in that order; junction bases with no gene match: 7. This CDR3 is CASSSLSGRNTGELFF. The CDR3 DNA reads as TGCGCCAGCAGCTCACTTAGCGGGCGAAACACCGGGGAGCTGTTTTTT.

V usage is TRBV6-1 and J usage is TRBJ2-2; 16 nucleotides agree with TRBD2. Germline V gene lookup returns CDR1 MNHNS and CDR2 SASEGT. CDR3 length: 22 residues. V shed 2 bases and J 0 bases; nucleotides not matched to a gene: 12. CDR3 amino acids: CASSEPLGQGTSGGANTGELFF. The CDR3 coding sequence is TGTGCCAGCAGTGAACCGCTCGGTCAAGGGACTAGCGGGGGGGCGAACACCGGGGAGCTGTTTTTT.

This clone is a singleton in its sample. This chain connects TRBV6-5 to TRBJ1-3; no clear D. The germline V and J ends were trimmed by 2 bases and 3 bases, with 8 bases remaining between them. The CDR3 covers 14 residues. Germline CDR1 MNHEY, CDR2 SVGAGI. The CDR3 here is CASSYEERGNTIYF. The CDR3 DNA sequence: TGTGCCAGCAGTTACGAGGAACGTGGAAACACCATATATTTT.

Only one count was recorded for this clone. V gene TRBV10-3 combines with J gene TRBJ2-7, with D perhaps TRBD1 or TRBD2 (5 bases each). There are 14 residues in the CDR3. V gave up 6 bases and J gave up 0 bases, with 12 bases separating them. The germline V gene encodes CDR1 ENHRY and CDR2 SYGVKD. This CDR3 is CAIRRSGASYEQYF. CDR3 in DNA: TGTGCCATCAGACGTTCCGGGGCCTCCTACGAGCAGTACTTC.

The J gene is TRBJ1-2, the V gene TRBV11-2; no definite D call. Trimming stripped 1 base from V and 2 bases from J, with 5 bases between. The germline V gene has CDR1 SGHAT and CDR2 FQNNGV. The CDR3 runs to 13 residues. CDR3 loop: CASSLGTNYGYTF. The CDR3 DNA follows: TGTGCCAGCAGCTTAGGGACCAACTATGGCTACACCTTC.